Reported below is one T cell receptor (delta chain). Its antigen remains unknown. Since a far larger clone is one base different, this is likely a read error. This CDR3 contains 20 residues. CDR1 and CDR2 (germline): TSWWSYY, QGS. Reverse transcription of PBMC RNA used primers specific for the gamma and delta chains. TCRdb ran CATT on the RT-PCR reads. The data contain fewer than 400 delta-chain clones, about 18% of them singletons. This sample stems from a study of delta chains in infants with herpesvirus infections. Study results and limitations: The public clonotype appeared only at the first post-infection time point. Among Vdelta1 cells, the public clonotype apparently waned within roughly 8 weeks.

The chain links TRDV1 to TRDJ1, with 8 bases identical to TRDD3. This TCR was sampled from a human donor who was a Ugandan infant, either HIV-exposed or HIV-unexposed (not recorded which). This material consisted of peripheral blood, taken at time point 2 of longitudinal follow-up. This CDR3 reads CAPGVPLPKGILPYTDKLIF. The CDR3, as DNA: TGTGCTCCTGGGGTCCCCTTACCTAAGGGGATACTTCCTTACACCGATAAACTCATCTTT.